The rows below give T cell receptor beta chains drawn from one sample of a study of blood T cell repertoires in COVID-19. Repertoires were generated with immunoSEQ multiplex PCR, while TCRdb's copy carries only in-frame clones and drops some. This table holds about 160,000 clones, approximately 88% found once. The specimen was peripheral blood. These TCRs come from a woman aged 60-75 years with acute or convalescent COVID-19. CDR3s leave out the opening cysteine and the closing phenylalanine or tryptophan. The size of a clone is reported for some rows only, either as once, few or many, or as a class for expanded clones.

>once|TRBV18
ASSPPVRAGLNNEQY
>.|TRBV10-3
AISGQLSSGNTIY
>.|TRBV5-1
ASSPGQPSVNSPLH
>.|TRBV5-1
ASSTKSGGANEQF
>.|TRBV9
ASSVEGLAGGETQY
>few|TRBV7-2
ASSHGQINSNQPQH
>.|TRBV6-6
ASSYPGTPNQPQH
>.|TRBV7-2
ASSPFGAGYGGELF
>.|TRBV6-2/TRBV6-3
ASSLSIYNEQF
>.|TRBV3-1/TRBV3-2
ASTDGGAGETQY
>.|TRBV10-1
ASSESGQVSSNSPLH
>.|TRBV6-6
AIVFGQGRNTEAF
>.|TRBV6-2/TRBV6-3
ASSYTLVRETQY
>.|TRBV10-3
AISVAPRDGYT
>.|TRBV28
ASSSAGTGWTEAF
>.|TRBV15
ATSRDPTGAREAF
>once|TRBV3-1/TRBV3-2
ASSQSRNEQY
>.|TRBV5-1
ASSYSGVNSPLH
>.|TRBV19
ASSTGTGSSGNTIY
>.|TRBV5-1
ASSFGPAGEETQY
>.|TRBV5-4
ASSFPSGQGLYGYT
>.|TRBV5-1
ASSRVGGGPETQY
>few|TRBV7-2
ASSPGVVSNQPQH
>.|TRBV5-6
ASSWDRVESGYT
>.|TRBV18
ASSLGLAGITGELF